Below, 23 T cell receptor beta chains from the same sample are listed, as sequenced in a study of radiotherapy plus CTLA-4 blockade in lung cancer. The assay was immunoSEQ multiplex PCR, and TCRdb's table has in-frame clones only and misses some. In the table there are more than 90,000 clones, roughly 80% of which are singletons. The sequencing used peripheral blood, collected from a patient treated with radiotherapy plus ipilimumab. The receptors here all came from a human donor with non-small cell lung cancer that progressed on radiotherapy plus ipilimumab.

The chain has TRBV30 and TRBJ1-2, with D tentatively TRBD1 (6 bases). Trimming took 3 bases from V and 3 from J, leaving 23 bases between them. The CDR3 length is 17 residues. Germline V gene data show CDR1 as GTSNPN and CDR2 as SVGIG (reference sequence). DNA of the CDR3: TGTGCCTGGAGCCTTCTTTACAGCCCTGGACAGCACTATGGCTACACCTTC. Translation: CAWSLLYSPGQHYGYTF.

This chain joins TRBV10-2 and TRBJ1-1, with a possible D match to TRBD1 (6 bases). Germline CDR1 and CDR2: WSHSY and SAAADI. V was shortened by 7 bases and J by 0 bases, with 12 bases between the two germline ends. The CDR3 runs to 14 residues. Here the CDR3 reads CASTRQAMNTEAFF. Here the CDR3 DNA reads TGCGCCAGCACCCGACAGGCAATGAACACTGAAGCTTTCTTT.

The chain carries TRBV7-8 and TRBJ2-1; D is perhaps TRBD1 (6 bases). The CDR3 runs 16 residues. V was cut by 8 bases and J by 0 bases, with 17 bases left in between. Germline CDR1 is SGHVS and CDR2 is FQNEAQ. DNA of the CDR3: TGTGCCAGCGGGACGAAAGGGGGACCCTCCTACAATGAGCAGTTCTTC. Translation gives CASGTKGGPSYNEQFF.

The V and J genes are TRBV7-2 and TRBJ2-2; D not resolved. V gave up 5 bases and J gave up 2 bases, with 9 bases separating them. The CDR3 sequence is 14 residues long. Germline-derived CDR1 and CDR2 are SGHTA and FQGNSA. The CDR3 bases are TGTGCCAGCAGCGCGAGTGTTAACACCGGGGAGCTGTTTTTT. Translated, it gives CASSASVNTGELFF.

This clone was counted between two and nine times. The genes are TRBV7-9 and TRBJ1-2, with no clear D. V lost 5 bases and J lost 6, with 19 bases in between. CDR1 and CDR2 (germline): SEHNR, FQNEAQ (reference sequence). The CDR3 contains 15 residues. The CDR3 region has the DNA TGTGCCAGCAGCCACTCGAATCCGGCTAATCATGGCTACACCTTC. Translated: CASSHSNPANHGYTF.

The chain has TRBV5-1 and TRBJ1-1, with unresolved D. This CDR3 has 15 amino acids. Germline CDR1 and CDR2: SGHRS and YFSETQ. Trimming pared 4 bases from V and 7 bases from J, leaving 20 bases between. The DNA of the CDR3 is TGCGCCAGCAGCCCGCTCGGGGTGAGGGATTTTGAAGCTTTCTTT. Translating it yields CASSPLGVRDFEAFF.

This clone appeared a few times. V gene TRBV6-4 combines with J gene TRBJ2-5; perhaps TRBD2 as D (6 bases). The germline V gene encodes CDR1 MRHNA and CDR2 SNTAGT. The CDR3 runs to 15 residues. V was cut by 6 bases and J by 5 bases, with 19 bases left in between. As DNA, the CDR3 is TGTGCCAGCAGCCCGGGACTCCACGATAAGGAGACCCAGTACTTC. Its protein product is CASSPGLHDKETQYF.

This clone was found once. This rearrangement joins TRBV6-6 to TRBJ2-5; 7 bases are shared with TRBD2. The V and J ends lost 3 bases and 5 bases, in that order; junction bases with no gene match: 9. The V gene's germline CDR1 is MNHNY and CDR2 SVGAGI (reference sequence). The length of the CDR3 is 15 residues. Written as DNA, the CDR3 is TGTGCCAGCAGTTATTTACTAGCGATGGGGGAGACCCAGTACTTC. Its protein product is CASSYLLAMGETQYF.

CDR3: CASSLGGFPDTQYF. The CDR3 region has the DNA TGCGCCAGCAGCTTGGGGGGGTTCCCAGATACGCAGTATTTT. This chain uses TRBV5-1 with TRBJ2-3; D is possibly TRBD1 or TRBD2 (5 bases each). The V and J ends lost 0 bases and 4 bases respectively, with 9 bases between them. Germline assignment: CDR1 SGHRS and CDR2 YFSETQ. This CDR3 spans 14 amino acids.

The rearrangement links TRBV9 to TRBJ1-2, with TRBD1 matching 10 bases. CDR3 length: 17 amino acids. Germline V gene data show CDR1 as SGDLS and CDR2 as YYNGEE. The V and J ends lost 0 bases and 1 base, in that order; junction bases with no gene match: 6. The CDR3 here is CASSVEGQGINNYGYTF. Written as DNA, the CDR3 is TGTGCCAGCAGCGTAGAGGGACAGGGGATAAATAACTATGGCTACACCTTC.

V and J are TRBV5-1 and TRBJ2-1; D might be TRBD1 (6 bases). V was trimmed by 2 bases and J by 4 bases, leaving 13 bases between them. Germline-derived CDR1 and CDR2 are SGHRS and YFSETQ. The CDR3 runs to 15 residues. Here the CDR3 DNA reads TGCGCCAGCAGCTTACCGGGACAAGGGTACAATGAGCAGTTCTTC. This codes for CASSLPGQGYNEQFF.

This chain's CDR3 is CASSTTGRLYEQYV. As DNA, the CDR3 is TGTGCCAGCAGCACGACAGGCCGTCTCTACGAGCAGTACGTC. The chain joins TRBV27 to TRBJ2-7; TRBD1 might be the D (6 bases). Germline CDR1 and CDR2: MNHEY and SMNVEV (reference sequence). Trimming left V 6 bases short and J 3 bases short, with 15 bases between. The CDR3 runs to 14 residues.

This chain links TRBV9 with TRBJ2-3; 7 nucleotides line up with TRBD1. V dropped 0 bases and J dropped 1; count of bases not matched to a gene: 8. Germline-derived CDR1 and CDR2 are SGDLS and YYNGEE. This CDR3 is built from 17 residues. Here the CDR3 reads CASSVVETGYGTDTQYF. The CDR3 bases are TGTGCCAGCAGCGTAGTCGAGACAGGGTATGGCACAGATACGCAGTATTTT.

J is TRBJ2-3 and V is TRBV29-1; D ambiguous. Germline V gene lookup returns CDR1 SQVTM and CDR2 ANQGSEA. The V and J ends lost 4 bases and 2 bases respectively, with 10 bases between them. This CDR3 contains 13 residues. As DNA, the CDR3 is TGCAGCGTTGGAGGACCGATCACAGATACGCAGTATTTT. It yields the protein CSVGGPITDTQYF.

The CDR3 loop is CASSLREYGPQHF. The CDR3 DNA sequence: TGTGCCAGCAGCTTAAGGGAGTATGGGCCCCAGCATTTT. The chain employs TRBV7-6 and TRBJ1-5, with no clear D. In germline, CDR1 is SGHVS, CDR2 FNYEAQ. The CDR3 is 13 residues long. Trimming left V 2 bases short and J 9 bases short, with 11 bases between. Together with reference TRBV7-6 and TRBJ1-5, the CDR3 gives the full variable domain: GAGVSQSPRYKVTKRGQDVALRCDPISGHVSLYWYRQALGQGPEFLTYFNYEAQQDKSGLPNDRFSAERPEGSISTLTIQRTEQRDSAMYRCASSLREYGPQHFGDGTRLSIL.

The chain is built from TRBV9 and TRBJ2-1, with 8 bases identical to TRBD2. CDR1 is SGDLS and CDR2 is YYNGEE in the germline V gene. Trimming cost V 0 bases and J 3 bases; bases outside gene matches: 5. The CDR3 consists of 16 residues. CDR3 nucleotides: TGTGCCAGCAGCGTAGGGGGTAGCGGGATCTACAATGAGCAGTTCTTC. This translates into CASSVGGSGIYNEQFF.

By share, this clone counts as medium-sized. J is TRBJ1-5 and V is TRBV28, with 8 nucleotides matching TRBD1. The germline gives CDR1 MDHEN, CDR2 SYDVKM. This CDR3 comprises 15 residues. V lost 1 base to trimming and J lost 3 bases; unmatched junction nucleotides: 2. The CDR3 DNA sequence: TGTGCCAGCAGTTTATCGGGACAGGACAATCAGCCCCAGCATTTT. Amino acids: CASSLSGQDNQPQHF.

This clone has a handful of counts. The identical CDR3 is also encoded by other nucleotide sequences in the sample. The chain carries TRBV6-1 and TRBJ1-5; D unclear. CDR3 length equals 15 residues. Per germline, CDR1 MNHNS and CDR2 SASEGT. V was shortened by 2 bases and J by 7 bases, with 15 bases between the two germline ends. The CDR3 loop is CASSETWVVGQPQHF. The CDR3 DNA reads as TGTGCCAGCAGTGAAACGTGGGTCGTAGGCCAGCCCCAGCATTTT.

This sequence joins TRBV2 and TRBJ1-1, with TRBD1 matching over 8 bases. The length of the CDR3 is 13 residues. Per germline, CDR1 SNHLY and CDR2 FYNNEI. The V and J ends lost 6 bases and 6 bases, in that order; junction bases with no gene match: 6. CDR3 nucleotide sequence: TGTGCCAGCAGGGTAGACAGGGGCCCTGAAGCTTTCTTT. This encodes CASRVDRGPEAFF.

This clone was seen just once. The chain combines TRBV18 with TRBJ1-5, with unresolved D. CDR1 is KGHSH, CDR2 LQKENI, per germline. V was trimmed by 2 bases and J by 5 bases, leaving 7 bases between them. The CDR3 runs 13 residues. CDR3 loop: CASSPNGDQPQHF. The CDR3 DNA reads as TGTGCCAGCTCACCAAACGGGGATCAGCCCCAGCATTTT.

The gene calls are TRBV5-6 and TRBJ2-7, with 11 positions matching TRBD1. The CDR3 has 18 amino acids. Trimming removed 5 bases from V and 1 base from J; junction bases left unmatched: 14. The germline CDR1 and CDR2 sequences are SGHDT and YYEEEE. The CDR3 spells CASRESRDRGIGSYEQYV. CDR3 bases: TGTGCCAGCAGGGAGTCCCGGGACAGGGGGATTGGGTCCTACGAGCAGTACGTC.

The table lists this clone with a count of one. The rearrangement links TRBV6-6 to TRBJ2-1; the D is unclear. Germline CDR1 reads MNHNY; CDR2 reads SVGAGI (reference sequence). The CDR3 contains 12 residues. Trimming took 8 bases from V and 7 from J, leaving 12 bases between them. CDR3 in amino acids: CASDVGVNEQFF. CDR3 DNA sequence: TGTGCCAGCGATGTGGGTGTTAATGAGCAGTTCTTC.

This chain connects TRBV27 to TRBJ2-5; 7 nucleotides agree with TRBD1. Losses at the gene ends were 5 bases for V and 12 bases for J; bases not matched to a gene: 6. Germline loops: CDR1 MNHEY, CDR2 SMNVEV (reference sequence). The CDR3 covers 11 residues. The DNA of the CDR3 is TGTGCCAGCAGTAAAGGACAGGCCAAGTACTTC. It codes for CASSKGQAKYF.